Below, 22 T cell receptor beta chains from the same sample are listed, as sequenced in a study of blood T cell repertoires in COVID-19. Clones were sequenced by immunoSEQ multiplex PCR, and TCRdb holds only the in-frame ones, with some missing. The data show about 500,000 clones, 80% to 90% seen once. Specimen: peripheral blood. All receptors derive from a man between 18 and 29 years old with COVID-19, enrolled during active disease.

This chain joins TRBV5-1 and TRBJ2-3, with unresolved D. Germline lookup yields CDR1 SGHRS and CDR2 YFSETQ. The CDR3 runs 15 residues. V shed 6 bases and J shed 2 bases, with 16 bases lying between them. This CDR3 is CASTLSVPPTDTQYF. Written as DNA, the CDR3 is TGCGCCAGCACCCTCTCCGTTCCTCCCACAGATACGCAGTATTTT.

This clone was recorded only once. CDR3 sequence reads: CASSEHATNEKLFF. In DNA form, the CDR3 reads TGTGCCAGCAGTGAACATGCAACTAATGAAAAACTGTTTTTT. The chain recombines TRBV25-1 with TRBJ1-4; D gene uncertain. The CDR3 is 14 amino acids. Trimming cost V 2 bases and J 0 bases, with 4 bases left between them. Germline CDR1 and CDR2: MGHDK and SYGVNS.

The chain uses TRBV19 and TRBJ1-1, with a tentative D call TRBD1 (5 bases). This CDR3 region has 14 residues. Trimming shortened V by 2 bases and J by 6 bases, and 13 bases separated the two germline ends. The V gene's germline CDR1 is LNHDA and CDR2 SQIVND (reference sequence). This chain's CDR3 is CASSIPGRVAEAFF. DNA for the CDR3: TGTGCCAGTAGTATACCCGGCAGGGTGGCTGAAGCTTTCTTT. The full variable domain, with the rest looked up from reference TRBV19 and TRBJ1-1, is DGGITQSPKYLFRKEGQNVTLSCEQNLNHDAMYWYRQDPGQGLRLIYYSQIVNDFQKGDIAEGYSVSREKKESFPLTVTSAQKNPTAFYLCASSIPGRVAEAFFGQGTRLTVV.

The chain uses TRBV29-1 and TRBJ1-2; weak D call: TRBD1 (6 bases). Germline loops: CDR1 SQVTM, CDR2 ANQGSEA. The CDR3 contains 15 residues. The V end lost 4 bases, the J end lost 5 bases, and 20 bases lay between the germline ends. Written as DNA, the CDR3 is TGCAGCGTTGGAGAACAGGGACCCCTTCCGTATGGCTACACCTTC. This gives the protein CSVGEQGPLPYGYTF.

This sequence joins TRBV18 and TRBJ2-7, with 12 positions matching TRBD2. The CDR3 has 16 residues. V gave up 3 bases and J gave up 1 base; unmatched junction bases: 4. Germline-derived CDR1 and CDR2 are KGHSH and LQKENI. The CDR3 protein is CASSPQTSGGSYEQYF. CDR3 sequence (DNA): TGTGCCAGCTCACCCCAGACTAGCGGGGGATCCTACGAGCAGTACTTC.

Here the CDR3 DNA reads TGTGCCAGGAACCATCCGGGACAGGGGGACAATGAGCAGTTCTTC. Protein product: CARNHPGQGDNEQFF. The V and J genes are TRBV2 and TRBJ2-1; 11 nucleotides align to TRBD1. This CDR3 comprises 15 residues. V lost 9 bases and J lost 5; bases outside the gene matches: 9. The germline V gene has CDR1 SNHLY and CDR2 FYNNEI.

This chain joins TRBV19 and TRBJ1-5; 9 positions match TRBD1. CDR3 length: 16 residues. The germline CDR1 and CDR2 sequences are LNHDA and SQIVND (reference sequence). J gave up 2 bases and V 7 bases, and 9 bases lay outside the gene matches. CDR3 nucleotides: TGTGCCAGTACTCAGGACAGGGGATGGGGCAATCAGCCCCAGCATTTT. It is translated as CASTQDRGWGNQPQHF.

DNA for the CDR3: TGCGCCAGCAGCCAAGATGACAGCTCATCCTCCTACGAGCAGTACTTC. As protein: CASSQDDSSSSYEQYF. This chain connects TRBV4-1 to TRBJ2-7; D perhaps matches TRBD1 (5 bases). The CDR3 is made up of 16 amino acids. Germline loops: CDR1 MGHRA, CDR2 YSYEKL. V was shortened by 0 bases and J by 0 bases, with 12 bases between the two germline ends.

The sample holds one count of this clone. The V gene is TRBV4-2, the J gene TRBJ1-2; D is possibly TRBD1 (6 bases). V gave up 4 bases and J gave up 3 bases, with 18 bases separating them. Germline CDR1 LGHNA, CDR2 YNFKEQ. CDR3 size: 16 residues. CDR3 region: CASSPALMTGDYGYTF. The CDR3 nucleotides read TGTGCCAGCAGCCCGGCATTAATGACAGGCGACTATGGCTACACCTTC.

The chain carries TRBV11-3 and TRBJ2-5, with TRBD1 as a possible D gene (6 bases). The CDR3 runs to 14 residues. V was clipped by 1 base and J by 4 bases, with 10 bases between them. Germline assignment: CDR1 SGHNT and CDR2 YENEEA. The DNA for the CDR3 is TGTGCCAGCAGCTTAGCCGACAGGCCAGAGACCCAGTACTTC. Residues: CASSLADRPETQYF.

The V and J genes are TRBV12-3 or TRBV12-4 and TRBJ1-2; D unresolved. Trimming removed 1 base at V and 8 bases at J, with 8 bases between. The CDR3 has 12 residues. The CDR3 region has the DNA TGTGCCAGCAGTTTAGACAATCGAGGCTACACCTTC. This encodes CASSLDNRGYTF.

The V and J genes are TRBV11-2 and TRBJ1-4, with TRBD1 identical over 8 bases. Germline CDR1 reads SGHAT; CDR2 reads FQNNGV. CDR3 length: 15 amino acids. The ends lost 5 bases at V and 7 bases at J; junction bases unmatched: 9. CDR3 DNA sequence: TGTGCCAGCAGCGCCAGCAGGGGGCGCGGTGAAAAACTGTTTTTT. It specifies CASSASRGRGEKLFF.

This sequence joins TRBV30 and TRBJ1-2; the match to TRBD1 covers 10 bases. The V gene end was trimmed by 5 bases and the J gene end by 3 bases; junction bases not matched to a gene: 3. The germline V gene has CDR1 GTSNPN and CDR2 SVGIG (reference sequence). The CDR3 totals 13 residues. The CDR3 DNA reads TGTGCCTGGGGGACAGGGGCGGACTATGGCTACACCTTC. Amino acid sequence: CAWGTGADYGYTF.

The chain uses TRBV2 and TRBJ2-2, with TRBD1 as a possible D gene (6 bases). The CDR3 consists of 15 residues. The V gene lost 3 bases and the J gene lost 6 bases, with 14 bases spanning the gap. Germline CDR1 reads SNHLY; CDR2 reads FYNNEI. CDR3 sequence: CASSDPGASPGELFF. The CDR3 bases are TGTGCCAGCAGTGATCCAGGGGCTAGCCCCGGGGAGCTGTTTTTT.

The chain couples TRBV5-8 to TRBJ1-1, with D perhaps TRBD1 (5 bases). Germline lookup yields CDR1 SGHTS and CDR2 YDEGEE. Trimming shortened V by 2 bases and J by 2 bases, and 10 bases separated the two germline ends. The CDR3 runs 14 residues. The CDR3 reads CASSFETGNTEAFF. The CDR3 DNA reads TGTGCCAGCAGCTTTGAAACAGGAAACACTGAAGCTTTCTTT.

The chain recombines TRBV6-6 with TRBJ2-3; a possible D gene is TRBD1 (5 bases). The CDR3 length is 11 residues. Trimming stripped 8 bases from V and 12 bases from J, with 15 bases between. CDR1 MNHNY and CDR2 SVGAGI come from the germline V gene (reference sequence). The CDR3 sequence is CASPLKGAQYF. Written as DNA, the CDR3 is TGTGCCAGCCCCCTGAAAGGGGCCCAGTATTTT.

The CDR3 nucleotides are TGTGCCACCAGTGATCCTGTTAGTTCTGGGGCCAACGTCCTGACTTTC. Protein: CATSDPVSSGANVLTF. The genes are TRBV24-1 and TRBJ2-6, with D hard to call. Deletions cut 3 bases from V and 1 base from J, with 9 bases between. The CDR3 runs 16 residues. Germline V gene lookup returns CDR1 KGHDR and CDR2 SFDVKD.

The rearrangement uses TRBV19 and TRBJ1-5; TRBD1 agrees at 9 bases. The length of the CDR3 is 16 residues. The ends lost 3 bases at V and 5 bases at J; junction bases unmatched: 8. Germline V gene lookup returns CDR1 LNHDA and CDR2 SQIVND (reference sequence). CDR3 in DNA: TGTGCCAGTAGTATCCTTGGACAGGGGTTTGATCAGCCCCAGCATTTT. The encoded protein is CASSILGQGFDQPQHF.

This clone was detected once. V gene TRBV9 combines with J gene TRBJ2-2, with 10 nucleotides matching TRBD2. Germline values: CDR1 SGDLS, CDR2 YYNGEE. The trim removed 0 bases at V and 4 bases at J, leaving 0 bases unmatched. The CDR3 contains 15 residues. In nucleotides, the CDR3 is TGTGCCAGCAGCGTAGTAGCGGGGGGCACCGGGGAGCTGTTTTTT. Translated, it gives CASSVVAGGTGELFF.

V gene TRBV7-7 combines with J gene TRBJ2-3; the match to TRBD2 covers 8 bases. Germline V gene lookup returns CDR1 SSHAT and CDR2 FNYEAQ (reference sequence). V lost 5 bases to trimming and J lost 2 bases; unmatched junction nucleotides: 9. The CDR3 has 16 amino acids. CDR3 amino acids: CASSLGSGGPTDTQYF. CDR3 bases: TGTGCCAGCAGCCTTGGCAGCGGGGGACCCACAGATACGCAGTATTTT.

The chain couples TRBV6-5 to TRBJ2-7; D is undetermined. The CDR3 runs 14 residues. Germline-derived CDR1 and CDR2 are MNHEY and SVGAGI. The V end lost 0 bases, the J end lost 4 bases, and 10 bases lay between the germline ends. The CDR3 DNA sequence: TGTGCCAGCAGTTACTCCGGGTTGGGTTACGAGCAGTACTTC. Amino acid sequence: CASSYSGLGYEQYF.

CDR3 loop: CASSEDPAVGGNNSPLHF. For the CDR3, the DNA is TGTGCCAGCAGTGAAGACCCCGCGGTGGGAGGAAATAATTCACCCCTCCACTTT. The gene calls are TRBV6-1 and TRBJ1-6; D gene ambiguous. Germline V gene lookup returns CDR1 MNHNS and CDR2 SASEGT. This CDR3 region has 18 residues. V lost 1 base, J lost 5 bases, and 18 bases lay in between.